The clone carrying this T cell receptor (beta chain) appeared a single time. Its antigen is currently unknown. This specimen comes from a study of T cell clones after liver transplantation. Overall study: Until 12-24 months post-transplant, subjects got standard immunosuppression and no induction. Patients counted as tolerant after at least one year off all immunosuppression, enzymes not exceeding twice normal.

Assay used: immunoSEQ multiplex PCR; TCRdb lists only in-frame clones, some missing. The data show 70,000 to 80,000 clones, about 88% seen once. Germline CDR1 reads SGHVS; CDR2 reads FQNEAQ. This CDR3 comprises 15 residues. Trimming at V came to 5 bases and at J to 4 bases, leaving 4 bases not matched to a gene. Findings of the study overall: Conclusions were preliminary, with small, heterogeneous patient groups.

Sequencing used CD4+ T cells from blood, obtained before liver transplant. The sequence came from a human donor who received a liver transplant. The chain couples TRBV7-8 to TRBJ2-7, with 14 bases identical to TRBD2. This chain's CDR3 is CASSRTSGRSYEQYF. The CDR3 nucleotides read TGTGCCAGCAGCCGGACTAGCGGGAGGAGTTACGAGCAGTACTTC.